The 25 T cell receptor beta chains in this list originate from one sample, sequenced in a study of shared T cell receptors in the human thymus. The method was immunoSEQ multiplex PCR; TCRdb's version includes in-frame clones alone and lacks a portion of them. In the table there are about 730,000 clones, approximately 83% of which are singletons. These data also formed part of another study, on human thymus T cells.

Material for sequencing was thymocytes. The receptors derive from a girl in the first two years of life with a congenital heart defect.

The CDR3 nucleotides read TGCGCCAGCAGCCAAGTTCATTGGCCACTTAGCACCTTCATAAATCAGCCCCAGCATTTT. Amino acid sequence: CASSQVHWPLSTFINQPQHF. The chain carries TRBV4-1 and TRBJ1-5, with D uncertain. Germline CDR1 reads MGHRA; CDR2 reads YSYEKL. The CDR3 spans 20 residues. Deletions cut 1 base from V and 4 bases from J, with 26 bases between.

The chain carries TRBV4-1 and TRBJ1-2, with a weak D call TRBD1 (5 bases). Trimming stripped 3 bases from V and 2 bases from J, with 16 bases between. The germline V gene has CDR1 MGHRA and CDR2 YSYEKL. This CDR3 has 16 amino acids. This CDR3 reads CASSHPPVGLNYGYTF. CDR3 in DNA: TGCGCCAGCAGCCACCCCCCCGTGGGACTAAACTATGGCTACACCTTC.

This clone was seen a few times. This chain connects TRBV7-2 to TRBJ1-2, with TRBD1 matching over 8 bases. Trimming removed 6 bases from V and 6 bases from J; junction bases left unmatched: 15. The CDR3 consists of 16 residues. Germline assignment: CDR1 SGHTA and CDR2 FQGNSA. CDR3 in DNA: TGTGCCAGCAGGGGGACAGGATCGCCCGAACATGATGGCTACACCTTC. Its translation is CASRGTGSPEHDGYTF. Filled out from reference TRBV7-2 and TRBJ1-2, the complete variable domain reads GAGVSQSPSNKVTEKGKDVELRCDPISGHTALYWYRQSLGQGLEFLIYFQGNSAPDKSGLPSDRFSAERTGGSVSTLTIQRTQQEDSAVYLCASRGTGSPEHDGYTFGSGTRLTVV.

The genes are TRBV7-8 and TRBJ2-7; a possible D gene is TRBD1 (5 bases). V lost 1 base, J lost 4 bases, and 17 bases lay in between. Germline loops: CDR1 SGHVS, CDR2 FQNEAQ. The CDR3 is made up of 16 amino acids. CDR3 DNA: TGTGCCAGCAGCTTAGAAGGGGCGCGAAAAGGGTACGAGCAGTACTTC. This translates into CASSLEGARKGYEQYF.

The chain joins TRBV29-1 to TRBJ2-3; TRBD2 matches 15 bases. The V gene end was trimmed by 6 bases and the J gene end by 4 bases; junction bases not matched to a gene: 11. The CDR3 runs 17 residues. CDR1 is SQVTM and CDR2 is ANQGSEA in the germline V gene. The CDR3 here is CSVKGGLAGGPSDTQYF. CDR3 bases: TGCAGCGTAAAGGGCGGACTAGCGGGGGGGCCATCAGATACGCAGTATTTT.

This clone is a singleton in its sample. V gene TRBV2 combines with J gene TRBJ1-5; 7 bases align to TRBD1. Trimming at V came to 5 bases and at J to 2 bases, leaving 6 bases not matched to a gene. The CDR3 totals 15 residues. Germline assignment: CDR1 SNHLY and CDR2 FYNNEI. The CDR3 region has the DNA TGTGCCAGCAGTCCTGACAGGGCCCGCAATCAGCCCCAGCATTTT. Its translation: CASSPDRARNQPQHF.

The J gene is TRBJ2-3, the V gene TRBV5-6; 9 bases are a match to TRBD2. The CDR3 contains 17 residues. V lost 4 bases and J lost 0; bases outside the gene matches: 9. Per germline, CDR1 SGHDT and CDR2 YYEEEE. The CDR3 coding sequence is TGTGCCAGCAGCAGCTTGACTAGCGGTTATAGCACAGATACGCAGTATTTT. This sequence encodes CASSSLTSGYSTDTQYF.

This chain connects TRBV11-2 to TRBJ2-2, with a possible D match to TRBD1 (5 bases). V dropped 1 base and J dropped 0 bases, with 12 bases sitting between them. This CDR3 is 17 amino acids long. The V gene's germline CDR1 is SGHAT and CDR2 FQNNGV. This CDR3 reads CASSLGIAGPNTGELFF. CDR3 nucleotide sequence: TGTGCCAGCAGCTTAGGAATCGCAGGGCCGAACACCGGGGAGCTGTTTTTT.

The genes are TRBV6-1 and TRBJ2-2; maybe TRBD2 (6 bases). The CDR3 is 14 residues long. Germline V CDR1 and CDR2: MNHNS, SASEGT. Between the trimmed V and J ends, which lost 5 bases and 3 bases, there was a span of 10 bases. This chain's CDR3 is CASSWRGDTGELFF. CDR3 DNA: TGTGCCAGCAGTTGGAGGGGAGACACCGGGGAGCTGTTTTTT.

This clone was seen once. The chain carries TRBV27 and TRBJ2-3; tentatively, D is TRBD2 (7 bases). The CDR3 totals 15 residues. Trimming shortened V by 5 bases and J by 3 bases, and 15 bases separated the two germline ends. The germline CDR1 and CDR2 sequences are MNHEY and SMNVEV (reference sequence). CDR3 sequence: CASSLTGRETDTQYF. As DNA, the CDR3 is TGTGCCAGCAGTCTCACAGGGAGGGAAACAGATACGCAGTATTTT.

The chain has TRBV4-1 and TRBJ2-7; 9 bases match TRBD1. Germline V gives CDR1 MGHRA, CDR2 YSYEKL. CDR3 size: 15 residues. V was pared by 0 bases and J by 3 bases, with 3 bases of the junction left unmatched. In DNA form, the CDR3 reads TGCGCCAGCAGCCAAGATGGACAGGGGTACTACGAGCAGTACTTC. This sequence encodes CASSQDGQGYYEQYF.

Here the CDR3 reads CASGLVREGNTGELFF. The CDR3 DNA follows: TGTGCTAGTGGTTTAGTCAGGGAAGGTAACACCGGGGAGCTGTTTTTT. This chain connects TRBV12-5 to TRBJ2-2, with a possible D match to TRBD1 (5 bases). This CDR3 has 16 residues. Trimming stripped 3 bases from V and 2 bases from J, with 13 bases between. The V gene's germline CDR1 is LGHNT and CDR2 FRNRAP.

The CDR3 sequence: CSYRGLETQYF. The CDR3 bases are TGCAGTTACAGGGGGCTCGAGACCCAGTACTTC. The V and J genes are TRBV20-1 and TRBJ2-5, with 9 bases that match TRBD1. The CDR3 extends over 11 amino acids. V trimming: 8 bases; J trimming: 5 bases; junction bases outside the gene matches: 3. Germline V gene sequence: CDR1 DFQATT, CDR2 SNEGSKA (reference sequence).

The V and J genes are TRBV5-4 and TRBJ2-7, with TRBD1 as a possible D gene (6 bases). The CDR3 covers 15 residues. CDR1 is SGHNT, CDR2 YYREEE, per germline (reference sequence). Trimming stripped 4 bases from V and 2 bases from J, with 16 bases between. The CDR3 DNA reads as TGTGCCAGCAGCCGGCGCAGGGGAACAGCCTACGAGCAGTACTTC. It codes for CASSRRRGTAYEQYF.

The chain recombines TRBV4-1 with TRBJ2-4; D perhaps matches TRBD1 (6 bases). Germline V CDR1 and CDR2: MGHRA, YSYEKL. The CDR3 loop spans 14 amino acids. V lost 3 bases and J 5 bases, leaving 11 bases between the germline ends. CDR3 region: CASSQGARENIQYF. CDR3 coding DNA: TGCGCCAGCAGCCAGGGGGCGCGGGAAAACATTCAGTACTTC.

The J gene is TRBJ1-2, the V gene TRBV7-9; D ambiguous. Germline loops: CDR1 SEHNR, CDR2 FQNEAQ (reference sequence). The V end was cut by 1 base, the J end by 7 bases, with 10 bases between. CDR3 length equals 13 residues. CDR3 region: CASSLVLGGGYTF. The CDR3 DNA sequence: TGTGCCAGCAGCTTAGTCCTGGGAGGTGGCTACACCTTC.

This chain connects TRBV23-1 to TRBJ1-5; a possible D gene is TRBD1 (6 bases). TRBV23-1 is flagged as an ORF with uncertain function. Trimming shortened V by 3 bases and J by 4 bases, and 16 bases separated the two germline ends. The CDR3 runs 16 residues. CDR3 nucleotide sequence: TGCGCCAGCAGTCAGTCACAGGGTTGTGGGAATCAGCCCCAGCATTTT. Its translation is CASSQSQGCGNQPQHF.

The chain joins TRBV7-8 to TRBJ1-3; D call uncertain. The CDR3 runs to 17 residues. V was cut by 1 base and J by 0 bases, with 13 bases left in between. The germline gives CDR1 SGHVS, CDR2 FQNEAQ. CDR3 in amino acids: CASSLELVPHSGNTIYF. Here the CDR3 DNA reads TGTGCCAGCAGCTTAGAGTTAGTCCCCCACTCTGGAAACACCATATATTTT.

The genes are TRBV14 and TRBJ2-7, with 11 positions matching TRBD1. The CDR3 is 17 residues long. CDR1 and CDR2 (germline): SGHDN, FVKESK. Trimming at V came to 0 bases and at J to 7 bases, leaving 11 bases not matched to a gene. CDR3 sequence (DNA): TGTGCCAGCAGCCAAGAAGGGGGACAGGGGGTAACGTGGGAGCAGTACTTC. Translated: CASSQEGGQGVTWEQYF.

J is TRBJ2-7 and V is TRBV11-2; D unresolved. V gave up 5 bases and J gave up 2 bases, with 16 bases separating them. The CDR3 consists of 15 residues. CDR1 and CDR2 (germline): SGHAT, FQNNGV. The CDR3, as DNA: TGTGCCAGCAGCGCCGTGTCTGGGCGCCCCTACGAGCAGTACTTC. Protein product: CASSAVSGRPYEQYF.

CDR3 sequence: CASRPYRGHGYTF. As DNA, the CDR3 is TGTGCCAGCAGGCCTTACAGGGGTCACGGCTACACCTTC. V is TRBV2 and J is TRBJ1-2; TRBD1 matches at 7 bases. CDR3 length: 13 residues. The junction had 9 bases not matched to a gene; V was cut back by 6 bases and J by 8 bases. Germline V gene lookup returns CDR1 SNHLY and CDR2 FYNNEI.

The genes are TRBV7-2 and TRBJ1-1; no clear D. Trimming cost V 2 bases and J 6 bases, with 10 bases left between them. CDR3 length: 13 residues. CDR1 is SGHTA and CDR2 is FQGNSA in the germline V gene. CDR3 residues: CASSLTGYAEAFF. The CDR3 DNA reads TGTGCCAGCAGCTTAACGGGGTACGCTGAAGCTTTCTTT. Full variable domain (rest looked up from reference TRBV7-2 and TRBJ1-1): GAGVSQSPSNKVTEKGKDVELRCDPISGHTALYWYRQSLGQGLEFLIYFQGNSAPDKSGLPSDRFSAERTGGSVSTLTIQRTQQEDSAVYLCASSLTGYAEAFFGQGTRLTVV.

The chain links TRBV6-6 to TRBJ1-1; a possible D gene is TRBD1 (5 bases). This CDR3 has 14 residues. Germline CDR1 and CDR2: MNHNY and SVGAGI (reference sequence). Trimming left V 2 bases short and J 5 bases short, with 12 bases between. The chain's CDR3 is CASSYKGRRTEAFF. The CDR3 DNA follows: TGTGCCAGCAGTTACAAGGGGAGGAGGACTGAAGCTTTCTTT.

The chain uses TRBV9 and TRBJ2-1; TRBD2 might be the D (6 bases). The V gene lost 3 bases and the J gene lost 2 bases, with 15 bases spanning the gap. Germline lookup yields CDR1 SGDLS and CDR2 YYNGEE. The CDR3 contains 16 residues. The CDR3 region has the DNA TGTGCCAGCAGCGCCCACCCCGGGGGACCCTACAATGAGCAGTTCTTC. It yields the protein CASSAHPGGPYNEQFF.

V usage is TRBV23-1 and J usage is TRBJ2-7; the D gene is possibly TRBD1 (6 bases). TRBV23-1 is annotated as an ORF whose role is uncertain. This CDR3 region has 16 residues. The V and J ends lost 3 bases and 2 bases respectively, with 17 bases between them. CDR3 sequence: CASSHPPQGPTYEQYF. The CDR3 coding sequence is TGCGCCAGCAGTCATCCCCCACAGGGTCCGACCTACGAGCAGTACTTC.